This T cell receptor (beta chain) was captured in a study of CD8+ T cells in alopecia areata (dated by TCRdb to 2017 to 2018). Background on the whole study: Treated patients were enrolled in an open-label pilot trial of oral tofacitinib, 5 to 10 mg twice daily, for moderate-to-severe alopecia areata. Tofacitinib was given for 6 to 18 months, followed by 6 months of follow-up off drug to assess delayed response and recurrence. Disease severity in treated patients was measured with the SALT score, which quantifies the percentage of affected scalp surface area. High-throughput TCRbeta sequencing was used to examine T cell clonal expansion in alopecia areata in both the C3H/HeJ mouse model and human patients. Scalp tissue and sorted CD4+ and CD8+ peripheral blood T cells from patchy and totalis/universalis alopecia areata patients and from healthy controls were covered by human TCRbeta sequencing. Tofacitinib-treated patients had biopsies at baseline and at 4 and 24 weeks of treatment, with a later scalp biopsy in several patients. Scalp clonality was compared among normal scalp (n=4), patchy alopecia areata scalp (n=8), and alopecia totalis/universalis scalp (n=8). RNA was extracted with the PAXgene miRNA kit for fixed scalp, the miRNeasy kit for PBMCs, and the RNeasy kit for mouse skin. Amplification of TCRbeta CDR3 regions was done by immunoSEQ multiplex PCR using 35 Vbeta forward primers and 13 Jbeta reverse primers. Points the paper makes about the study in general: Many expanded lesional clones persisted in scalp and blood during tofacitinib treatment, which may partly explain relapse after stopping treatment. Because the treated cohort was small and included a single nonresponder, larger studies are needed to assess links between baseline CD8+ expansion and response. With tofacitinib, both scalp clonality and the number of expanded CD8+ clones among the top 100 scalp clones went down significantly. Unlike mouse skin, where gammadelta T cells dominate, normal human skin contains resident alphabeta T cells that get sequenced too, which complicates analysis of the scalp TCR repertoire. Shared TCR sequences between patients were less evident than in mice, which may be partly attributable to HLA diversity in the patient population. Compared with normal scalp, lesional scalp had higher clonality and more expanded CD8+ clones, particularly in alopecia totalis/universalis, a pattern that suggests antigenic drive.

This specimen's time point label, per the study, means: around 26 weeks on oral tofacitinib. This specimen's treatment or condition label, interpreted: oral pan-JAK inhibitor, 5-10 mg twice daily. Lesional scalp punch biopsies and peripheral blood were obtained from alopecia areata patients. PBMCs were isolated by density centrifugation and stained for CD3, CD4 and CD8, after which CD4+ and CD8+ T cells were sorted on a FACSAria. Libraries were built with the immunoSEQ multiplex PCR assay. RNA was extracted from all samples and reverse transcribed into cDNA, which served as template for TCR sequencing. First-strand cDNA was synthesized using SuperScript III with a 2:1 mix of oligo-dT and random hexamers. Amplification bias was assessed with a synthetic immune receptor repertoire, and residual bias was removed computationally. The authors processed their data as follows. Raw reads were preprocessed for error removal, and CDR3 was defined according to IMGT conventions as running from the conserved cysteine to phenylalanine. Clonality was computed by normalizing Shannon entropy by log2 of the number of productive unique TCRs and subtracting the result from 1. Whether each scalp clone was CD4 or CD8 was inferred by checking scalp TCRbeta sequences against the CD4 and CD8 repertoires from sorted blood. TCRdb provides this immuneACCESS table in a form limited to in-frame rearrangements. Some clones are lacking; in checked studies, under half of them reflect an unresolved V gene, and why the rest are absent is not known. V and J calls and clone size come straight from that table; D and trimming were deduced from the DNA. Within this sample are 180,000 or so clones, with about 53% of them counted one time only. The ten biggest clones cover about a tenth of the sample.

Relative to germline, V is 7 bases shorter and J is 1 base shorter, with 16 bases between their ends. Taken from the germline V gene (reference sequence), the CDR1 and CDR2 loops are MNHEY and SMNVEV. From cysteine to phenylalanine, the CDR3 is 15 amino acids long. The sequence is cut down to CDR3 DNA, 45 bases in frame from base 1. This clone was seen more than once but under ten times. This receptor's antigen is unknown. Base quality data are lacking; no much larger clone is found one base away. The clonotype originates from a human donor with alopecia areata. The sequence links TRBV27 to TRBJ1-1; too little of a D gene remains to name it. Source: CD8+ T cells sorted from blood, taken at week 24, from a patient treated with tofacitinib. The CDR3 region reads CASTLGARGNTEAFF. The sequenced DNA is TGTGCCAGCACCCTCGGCGCGCGGGGGAACACTGAAGCTTTCTTT.